These T cell receptor beta chains were read from a single sample in a study of cytomegalovirus exposure and HLA in healthy donors. Sequencing used immunoSEQ multiplex PCR; TCRdb keeps in-frame clones, though not all of them. The table records some 340,000 clones, about nine tenths of them present only once. Sequencing was carried out using PBMCs. Receptors originate from a woman aged 25 to 39 in good health and CMV-seropositive. Both conserved end residues are part of each CDR3. A D gene is named only where the DNA matches it firmly. Size is omitted from some rows. Given values are once, few, many or a class for expanded clones.

D gene: -; clone size: -; V gene: TRBV5-1; J gene: TRBJ1-4; CDR3 DNA: TGCGCCAGCAGCGTTGGGTGGGCCCCGGGAGGTGAAAAACTGTTTTTT; CDR3 protein: CASSVGWAPGGEKLFF
D gene: -; clone size: -; V gene: TRBV5-6; J gene: TRBJ2-6; CDR3 DNA: TGTGCCAGCAGCCGACAGGAGGGGCCTGGGGCCAACGTCCTGACTTTC; CDR3 protein: CASSRQEGPGANVLTF
D gene: -; clone size: -; V gene: TRBV5-6; J gene: TRBJ1-4; CDR3 DNA: TGTGCCAGCAGTCTCATCCCTTGGACCAGGGAACCCGTGGATGAAAAACTGTTTTTT; CDR3 protein: CASSLIPWTREPVDEKLFF
D gene: -; clone size: -; V gene: TRBV19; J gene: TRBJ2-7; CDR3 DNA: TGTGCCAGCGGTCAACAGCTCTTAAGGGAGCAGTACTTC; CDR3 protein: CASGQQLLREQYF
D gene: -; clone size: -; V gene: TRBV30; J gene: TRBJ1-6; CDR3 DNA: TGTGCCTGGAGTGTAAGCCCAGATAATTCACCCCTCCACTTT; CDR3 protein: CAWSVSPDNSPLHF
D gene: -; clone size: -; V gene: TRBV4-1; J gene: TRBJ2-1; CDR3 DNA: TGCGCCAGCAGCCAAAGCGAGGGGGGGGGCAATGAGCAGTTCTTC; CDR3 protein: CASSQSEGGGNEQFF
D gene: -; clone size: once; V gene: TRBV5-6; J gene: TRBJ2-3; CDR3 DNA: TGTGCCAGCAGCTTGGCCGCAGATACGCAGTATTTT; CDR3 protein: CASSLAADTQYF
D gene: -; clone size: -; V gene: TRBV9; J gene: TRBJ1-2; CDR3 DNA: TGTGCCAGCCTGAGCGGGGTGGGCGGCTACACCTTC; CDR3 protein: CASLSGVGGYTF
D gene: TRBD1; clone size: -; V gene: TRBV11-2; J gene: TRBJ1-5; CDR3 DNA: TGTGCCAGCAGCCCGGACAGGGGTGGGCCCCAGCATTTT; CDR3 protein: CASSPDRGGPQHF
D gene: -; clone size: -; V gene: TRBV10-3; J gene: TRBJ2-7; CDR3 DNA: TGTGCCATCAGTGAGTCGTATCCACCCTCCTACGAGCAGTACTTC; CDR3 protein: CAISESYPPSYEQYF
D gene: TRBD1; clone size: few; V gene: TRBV28; J gene: TRBJ1-2; CDR3 DNA: TGTGCCAGCAGCCCGACAGGGAGTTTACGCTACACCTTC; CDR3 protein: CASSPTGSLRYTF
D gene: -; clone size: -; V gene: TRBV4-2; J gene: TRBJ1-1; CDR3 DNA: TGTGCCAGCAGCCAACCCGGACCGGGAGAGCTTGAAGCTTTCTTT; CDR3 protein: CASSQPGPGELEAFF
D gene: -; clone size: -; V gene: TRBV5-6; J gene: TRBJ2-5; CDR3 DNA: TGTGCCAGCAGCCCAGGGACGGCGGAGACCCAGTACTTC; CDR3 protein: CASSPGTAETQYF
D gene: -; clone size: -; V gene: TRBV9; J gene: TRBJ1-2; CDR3 DNA: TGTGCCAGCAGCGCCCGAGCCATCGATGGCTACACCTTC; CDR3 protein: CASSARAIDGYTF
D gene: -; clone size: -; V gene: TRBV29-1; J gene: TRBJ2-5; CDR3 DNA: TGCAGCGGCTCCTCGGGGGTGGGCAGGGAGACCCAGTACTTC; CDR3 protein: CSGSSGVGRETQYF
D gene: TRBD1; clone size: -; V gene: TRBV5-1; J gene: TRBJ2-2; CDR3 DNA: TGCGCCAGCCGGACCAGGGGGAACGGGGAGCTGTTTTTT; CDR3 protein: CASRTRGNGELFF
D gene: -; clone size: -; V gene: TRBV7-2; J gene: TRBJ2-7; CDR3 DNA: TGTGCCAGCACCTTAGGGCTAGGGGCCGACTACGAGCAGTACTTC; CDR3 protein: CASTLGLGADYEQYF
D gene: -; clone size: once; V gene: TRBV5-1; J gene: TRBJ2-5; CDR3 DNA: TGCGCCAGCAGCTTGGTAGCGACGGGTACTCAAGAGACCCAGTACTTC; CDR3 protein: CASSLVATGTQETQYF
D gene: -; clone size: -; V gene: TRBV5-6; J gene: TRBJ2-2; CDR3 DNA: TGTGCCAGCAGGGCTTTCGCGAACACCGGGGAGCTGTTTTTT; CDR3 protein: CASRAFANTGELFF
D gene: TRBD1; clone size: -; V gene: TRBV4-2; J gene: TRBJ1-2; CDR3 DNA: TGTGCCAGCAGCCAAGACCCAGGACAGGGAAACTATGGCTACACCTTC; CDR3 protein: CASSQDPGQGNYGYTF
D gene: -; clone size: -; V gene: TRBV5-1; J gene: TRBJ1-5; CDR3 DNA: TGCGCCAGCAGCTTGGGCTTCAATAGCAATCAGCCCCAGCATTTT; CDR3 protein: CASSLGFNSNQPQHF
D gene: TRBD1; clone size: -; V gene: TRBV29-1; J gene: TRBJ1-2; CDR3 DNA: TGCAGCGTTGAAGCCCCAGGACAGGTTTACACCTTC; CDR3 protein: CSVEAPGQVYTF
D gene: -; clone size: -; V gene: TRBV4-2; J gene: TRBJ2-7; CDR3 DNA: TGTGCCAGCAGCCAAGAATCGGCTGGGGGAGACGAGCAGTACTTC; CDR3 protein: CASSQESAGGDEQYF
D gene: TRBD2; clone size: once; V gene: TRBV9; J gene: TRBJ2-7; CDR3 DNA: TGTGCCAGCAGCGAGACTAGCGGTAAGACCGAGCAGTACTTC; CDR3 protein: CASSETSGKTEQYF
D gene: -; clone size: -; V gene: TRBV18; J gene: TRBJ1-1; CDR3 DNA: TGTGCCAGCTCACCCAAATCCGGGACAAAAGCTTTCTTT; CDR3 protein: CASSPKSGTKAFF
D gene: -; clone size: -; V gene: TRBV28; J gene: TRBJ2-7; CDR3 DNA: TGTGCCAGCAGTTTTATCTCCATGGGTAGCATTTTGGAGCAGTACTTC; CDR3 protein: CASSFISMGSILEQYF
D gene: TRBD1; clone size: -; V gene: TRBV30; J gene: TRBJ2-2; CDR3 DNA: TGTGCCTGGATTACAGGGGCCCTAAACGCGAACACCGGGGAGCTGTTTTTT; CDR3 protein: CAWITGALNANTGELFF
D gene: -; clone size: -; V gene: TRBV30; J gene: TRBJ1-2; CDR3 DNA: TGTGCCTCAAAGACAGGAAACTATGGCTACACCTTC; CDR3 protein: CASKTGNYGYTF
D gene: -; clone size: -; V gene: TRBV7-3; J gene: TRBJ1-1; CDR3 DNA: TGTGCCAGCAGCTTAACGAGGGGTAACACTGAAGCTTTCTTT; CDR3 protein: CASSLTRGNTEAFF
D gene: -; clone size: -; V gene: TRBV4-3; J gene: TRBJ2-1; CDR3 DNA: TGCGCCAGCAGCCAAGTGGGTAGTGACAATGAGCAGTTCTTC; CDR3 protein: CASSQVGSDNEQFF
D gene: -; clone size: -; V gene: TRBV6-5; J gene: TRBJ2-5; CDR3 DNA: TGTGCCAGCAGTTACGGGGGGAAGTCGACCCAGTACTTC; CDR3 protein: CASSYGGKSTQYF
D gene: -; clone size: -; V gene: TRBV30; J gene: TRBJ2-7; CDR3 DNA: TGTGCCTGGGCGACAGGGCTCGGGAGCGAGCAGTACTTC; CDR3 protein: CAWATGLGSEQYF
D gene: -; clone size: -; V gene: TRBV30; J gene: TRBJ2-7; CDR3 DNA: TGTGCCTGGACCGGGACGTCCCGCGGCGAGCAGTACTTC; CDR3 protein: CAWTGTSRGEQYF
D gene: -; clone size: once; V gene: TRBV13; J gene: TRBJ1-4; CDR3 DNA: TGTGCCAGCAGCTTAGCTCTCGGACGATCTAATGAAAAACTGTTTTTT; CDR3 protein: CASSLALGRSNEKLFF
D gene: -; clone size: -; V gene: TRBV5-1; J gene: TRBJ2-7; CDR3 DNA: TGCGCCAGCAGCCCCCTTGGGTCCCTCGAGCAGTACTTC; CDR3 protein: CASSPLGSLEQYF
D gene: -; clone size: -; V gene: TRBV28; J gene: TRBJ2-6; CDR3 DNA: TGTGCCAGCAGTCCGACCGGGAGCTACTCTGGGGCCAACGTCCTGACTTTC; CDR3 protein: CASSPTGSYSGANVLTF
D gene: -; clone size: -; V gene: TRBV7-2; J gene: TRBJ2-7; CDR3 DNA: TGTGCCAGCAGCGTAGACACAGGGAGGGAGTACTTC; CDR3 protein: CASSVDTGREYF
D gene: -; clone size: -; V gene: TRBV6-5; J gene: TRBJ1-1; CDR3 DNA: TGTGCCAGCAGTTACTCGATTAGAAACACTGAAGCTTTCTTT; CDR3 protein: CASSYSIRNTEAFF
D gene: -; clone size: -; V gene: TRBV29-1; J gene: TRBJ1-1; CDR3 DNA: TGCAGCGTTCGGACGGACAACACTGAAGCTTTCTTT; CDR3 protein: CSVRTDNTEAFF